Each of the 9 T cell receptor beta chains below was sequenced from the same sample in a study of control samples from healthy donors and cancer patients. TCRdb's copy holds only in-frame clones and misses some; the assay was immunoSEQ multiplex PCR. The sample has some 64,000 clones, about nine tenths seen once. The specimen was PBMCs. The receptor set was obtained from a woman aged 45-60 years with colorectal cancer.

The J gene is TRBJ2-1, the V gene TRBV5-1, with D unclear. V lost 0 bases and J 4 bases, leaving 14 bases between the germline ends. Germline-derived CDR1 and CDR2 are SGHRS and YFSETQ. This CDR3 has 16 amino acids. The CDR3 sequence is CASSLGREPGYNEQFF. The CDR3 nucleotides are TGCGCCAGCAGCTTGGGCCGCGAACCAGGTTACAATGAGCAGTTCTTC.

The chain joins TRBV11-3 to TRBJ2-3; TRBD2 matches at 8 bases. Germline CDR1 is SGHNT and CDR2 is YENEEA. The CDR3 is made up of 16 amino acids. V trimming: 1 base; J trimming: 2 bases; junction bases outside the gene matches: 5. The CDR3 nucleotides are TGTGCCAGCAGCTTAGGGGCGGGAGGAGACACAGATACGCAGTATTTT. Translation gives CASSLGAGGDTDTQYF.

This chain connects TRBV28 to TRBJ2-7, with D unclear. Per germline, CDR1 MDHEN and CDR2 SYDVKM. The V end was cut by 5 bases, the J end by 5 bases, with 7 bases between. The CDR3 totals 11 residues. The CDR3: CASSVAHEQYF. Here the CDR3 DNA reads TGTGCCAGCAGTGTAGCCCACGAGCAGTACTTC.

V usage is TRBV5-1 and J usage is TRBJ2-7; D assignment may be TRBD1 or TRBD2 (6 bases each). This CDR3 contains 15 residues. V lost 1 base to trimming and J lost 3 bases, with 14 bases between them. Germline V gene sequence: CDR1 SGHRS, CDR2 YFSETQ. CDR3 loop: CASSLSPGANYEQYF. The CDR3 region has the DNA TGCGCCAGCAGCTTGAGTCCGGGGGCTAACTACGAGCAGTACTTC.

This sequence joins TRBV6-1 and TRBJ1-1; no clear D gene. From germline, CDR1 is MNHNS and CDR2 SASEGT. V lost 0 bases, J lost 8 bases, and 7 bases lay in between. This CDR3 has 12 residues. The CDR3 region has the DNA TGTGCCAGCAGTGAAGCCGTCCCGGAAGCTTTCTTT. Its translation is CASSEAVPEAFF.

The chain uses TRBV11-2 and TRBJ2-7, with D perhaps TRBD1 or TRBD2 (7 bases each). The CDR3 length is 19 residues. The germline CDR1 and CDR2 sequences are SGHAT and FQNNGV. V dropped 4 bases and J dropped 3 bases, with 28 bases sitting between them. For the CDR3, the DNA is TGTGCCAGCAGCTCGAGGGGAGGGGGCGCTTCCCCTAGGTTCTACGAGCAGTACTTC. Protein sequence: CASSSRGGGASPRFYEQYF. The whole variable domain, remainder taken from reference TRBV11-2 and TRBJ2-7, is EAGVAQSPRYKIIEKRQSVAFWCNPISGHATLYWYQQILGQGPKLLIQFQNNGVVDDSQLPKDRFSAERLKGVDSTLKIQPAKLEDSAVYLCASSSRGGGASPRFYEQYFGPGTRLTVT.

The chain couples TRBV2 to TRBJ1-4; TRBD1 aligns across 8 bases. V was pared by 6 bases and J by 3 bases, with 6 bases of the junction left unmatched. Germline V gene sequence: CDR1 SNHLY, CDR2 FYNNEI. This CDR3 has 15 amino acids. CDR3 protein: CASRTGVLSNEKLFF. The CDR3 region has the DNA TGTGCCAGCAGGACAGGGGTGTTGTCTAATGAAAAACTGTTTTTT.

The rearrangement joins TRBV18 to TRBJ1-1; D may be TRBD1 (6 bases). The V and J ends lost 4 bases and 7 bases respectively, with 31 bases between them. The CDR3 is 19 residues long. Germline values: CDR1 KGHSH, CDR2 LQKENI. CDR3 DNA: TGTGCCAGCTCACGCTCTTGGAGGGGGGTCCGGGACGCGAGTAGTGAAGCTTTCTTT. This codes for CASSRSWRGVRDASSEAFF. The full variable domain, with the rest looked up from reference TRBV18 and TRBJ1-1, is NAGVMQNPRHLVRRRGQEARLRCSPMKGHSHVYWYRQLPEEGLKFMVYLQKENIIDESGMPKERFSAEFPKEGPSILRIQQVVRGDSAAYFCASSRSWRGVRDASSEAFFGQGTRLTVV.

The chain recombines TRBV7-9 with TRBJ1-1; unclear D gene. Germline CDR1 SEHNR, CDR2 FQNEAQ (reference sequence). The CDR3 loop spans 13 amino acids. V gave up 0 bases and J gave up 3 bases, with 5 bases separating them. CDR3 nucleotide sequence: TGTGCCAGCAGCTTAGCGGGGTACACTGAAGCTTTCTTT. Encoded protein: CASSLAGYTEAFF.